This T cell receptor (beta chain) was recorded in a study of cytomegalovirus exposure and HLA in healthy donors (dated by TCRdb to about 2017). At the level of the whole study: According to an earlier analysis of 587 of the donors, 150 million to 200 million T cells yielded over 100 million unique TCR beta sequences and about 300 Gb of sequence data. Roughly 300 gigabases of sequencing data and around 80 million unique TCR sequences made up an early release that covered approximately 620 HLA-typed donors. Of the roughly 400 genotyped donors, over 70% fell in the genetic ancestry cluster associated with self-reported Caucasian donors. The study aimed to test whether signatures of past pathogen exposure could be identified by cataloging public T cell receptors. Using immunosequencing, the study profiled T cell repertoires from about 650 subjects and related those repertoires to cytomegalovirus serostatus. A separate validation cohort of roughly 130 different subjects was used in addition to the 666-subject first cohort. The study combined high-throughput TCR immunosequencing, statistical association of individual TCRs with disease status, and machine learning to predict cytomegalovirus infection status. A later analysis re-analyzed previously published TCR beta repertoires from roughly 600 donors and added high-resolution HLA genotyping to study TCR occurrence patterns. The later analysis used no new phenotypic data to find candidate immune exposures, relying instead on TCR beta sequences and their occurrence across donors. An earlier analysis of approximately 580 of the donors used high-throughput TCR beta sequencing to judge whether each TCR beta V gene segment behaved as functional or pseudogenic. Donor age, sex, ethnicity and CMV serostatus were compiled alongside the repertoire data. A later genetic analysis took genome-wide SNP genotypes for about 60% of the roughly 670 donors and used that subset as a discovery cohort. Every repertoire in the discovery cohort had been generated on one and the same sequencing platform. HLA typing covered class I and class II loci at four-digit resolution. Typing coverage varied by locus: roughly 620-640 donors for A, B, C, DRB1 and DQB1; roughly 500 for DQA1; approximately 610 for DPA1; fewer than 480 for DPB1. Several DR-DQ haplotypes were treated as single units for association and clustering because of strong linkage in the cohort. Among under 450 genotyped donors of the cohort, an average of approximately 250,000 unique TCR beta nucleotide sequences were sequenced per donor, around a sixth of them non-productive.

The research as a whole found: An association between a missense DCLRE1C variant and V-gene and J-gene trimming of TCR beta chains was found in a later genetic analysis and replicated in an independent cohort. Correlated functional status among segregating V segments might reflect linkage disequilibrium, but an unknown experimental factor could not be ruled out. Most TCR sequences were observed very rarely across donors, whereas some public TCRs were present in many individuals. In a later genetic analysis, fewer N-insertions in productive TCRs were reported among donors in an Asian-associated ancestry cluster than the roughly 640-donor mean. In an earlier analysis of some 500 of the donors, most TCR beta V segments appeared in productive rearrangements about 87% or about 30% of the time, broadly matching IMGT annotations. A total of 150 to 200 TCR beta chains were listed by the study as associated with cytomegalovirus. According to the authors, the approach could potentially be generalized to other disease states and immunological phenotypes. According to a later analysis, TCR association rates differed among HLA loci, with DRB1 alleles showing the most associated TCRs and HLA-C alleles showing the fewest. In a later analysis, several top co-occurrence clusters were reported to appear linked to parvovirus B19, influenza, CMV and Epstein-Barr virus. In a later analysis, HLA-associated TCR beta chains showed more clonal expansion and lower generation probabilities than non-associated chains that were equally common. The earlier analysis of 587 of the donors excluded some 15 rarely observed V segments, including chromosome 9 orphons, because counts were too low. A later analysis associated 16,951 TCR beta sequences with specific HLA alleles at a false discovery rate of 0.05. Three of the identified cytomegalovirus-associated TCR beta chains were confirmed in vitro to be specific for cytomegalovirus antigens. The cohort was sequenced for TCR beta chains only, and without alpha or paired-chain data the features that could be detected were limited. Because HLA typing was missing for some donors at each locus, association tests included only the typed subset. A cluster of highly shared sequence variants was judged likely to be a technical artifact of the sequencing pipeline. When HLA alleles, especially DR and DQ, strongly co-occurred, TCR associations were difficult to assign to individual alleles. Sequencing depth was assumed to be roughly uniform across donors in the presence/absence analyses, though that assumption may not hold. Cytomegalovirus status was reported to be diagnosed by the classifier with high specificity and sensitivity in both the original and validation cohorts. Most CMV-associated TCR beta chains appeared to be HLA-restricted in a later analysis, and the HLA associations seemed to be driven largely by CMV exposure. A further reported finding was that TCR beta sequences accurately predicted the HLA-A and HLA-B alleles for most subjects in the first cohort. The only immune exposure information available for the cohort was CMV serostatus.

The cohort consisted of hundreds of healthy bone marrow donors. At the time of sampling, all cohort members were nominally healthy, though unrecorded immune exposures were likely present. The donor was CMV seronegative and was included in the group of around 320 seronegative cohort members. A peripheral blood sample was provided by each donor, and peripheral blood mononuclear cells were used for TCR beta sequencing. Genomic DNA extraction from the blood cell samples was performed with the Qiagen DNeasy Blood Extraction Kit. Library construction relied on the immunoSEQ multiplex PCR assay. For the multiplex PCR, a mixture combining 60 forward primers for TCR Vbeta segments and 13 reverse primers for TCR Jbeta segments was used. The CDR3 region of rearranged TCR beta genes was amplified from genomic DNA with a multiplex PCR assay. The Illumina HiSeq System was used to sequence the amplified TCR beta libraries as 87-base-pair reads. The published analysis was carried out like this. In a later analysis, 77 million or so unique TCR beta chains were counted across the approximately 620 repertoires, and roughly 9.9 million of these chains were shared by at least two donors. To remove PCR and sequencing errors, raw reads were error-corrected and collapsed into unique sequences using a nearest-neighbor algorithm that merged closely related sequences. Alignment of CDR3 sequences to IMGT reference sequences was used to assign V, D and J gene segments. For a sequence to be retained, a match of at least six nucleotides was required to both a V gene segment and a J gene segment. A rearrangement counted as productive if the CDR3 had no stop codons and remained in frame with V and J, and every other rearrangement counted as non-productive. Following IMGT convention, CDR3 was defined as the stretch from the second conserved V-encoded cysteine up to the conserved J-encoded phenylalanine. In an earlier analysis of around 600 of the donors, sequences lacking an unambiguous match to a single V gene segment were excluded. An earlier analysis of several hundred of the donors called V segments functional above 56.7% productive rearrangements and segregating when the between-donor standard deviation exceeded 5%. A statistical classification framework was built for diagnosing cytomegalovirus status from the catalog of TCR beta chain sequences. V and J gene assignment, in a later analysis, came from comparing TCR nucleotide sequences with IMGT/GENE-DB human TR gene sequences. In a later analysis, CDR3 sequences and most-parsimonious VDJ recombination scenarios were assigned using the TCRdist pipeline. A later analysis defined each TCR beta chain by its CDR3 amino acid sequence plus V-gene family, and excluded reads lacking a unique V-gene family. As a way to deal with suspected cross-contamination and a sequencing artifact, a later analysis dropped approximately 570 nucleotide sequences that were highly shared and had low generation probability. For each public chain, a later analysis derived a clonal expansion index from normalized ranks of inferred template counts within each repertoire. In a later analysis, generation probabilities were computed with a VDJ recombination model fitted to out-of-frame rearrangements, and the resulting probabilities were checked against IGoR. In a later analysis, TCR-TCR, TCR-HLA and TCR-CMV co-occurrence was scored with hypergeometric tests, and a repertoire-size bias correction was applied to TCR pairs. To estimate false discovery rates, a later analysis permuted the HLA or CMV assignments 20 times. In a later analysis, co-occurring TCRs were grouped with DBSCAN, and TCRdist sequence similarity was added when clustering was performed within HLA-allele-positive subsets. Repertoires with fewer than 30,000 or more than 120,000 public chains, plus five repertoires with anomalous nucleotide sharing, were excluded from co-occurrence clustering. Entries here come from immuneACCESS through TCRdb and include only in-frame sequences with V and J called. Some clones fail to appear in such tables; in the studies checked, an unresolved V gene covers under half of the shortfall, and the cause of the remainder is unknown. V, J and clone size derive from that table, while D and trimming were established from the DNA sequence. Recorded for this sample are 150,000 to 200,000 clones; about 80% of them occurred a single time. The ten top clones hold about 2.5% of the sample.

Note on this clone: Its antigen is still unknown. Qualities for individual bases were not recorded, and no much larger clone is one base off.

Sequencing was performed on PBMCs. The origin of this receptor is a woman aged 45-65 years in good health and CMV-seronegative.

CDR3 protein: CASSLPGQGPYEQYF. The sequenced DNA: TGTGCCAGCAGCTTACCCGGACAGGGGCCCTACGAGCAGTACTTC. In this chain, TRBV7-2 is recombined with TRBJ2-7, and 9 bases in between align with TRBD1. The CDR3 spans 15 residues, from the cysteine through the phenylalanine. Only CDR3 DNA remains: 45 bases, in frame from the first base. For this chain, trimming is 2 bases at the V end and 2 bases at the J end, and the number of junction bases without a gene match is 4. In the germline V gene, CDR1 corresponds to SGHTA and CDR2 to FQGNSA.